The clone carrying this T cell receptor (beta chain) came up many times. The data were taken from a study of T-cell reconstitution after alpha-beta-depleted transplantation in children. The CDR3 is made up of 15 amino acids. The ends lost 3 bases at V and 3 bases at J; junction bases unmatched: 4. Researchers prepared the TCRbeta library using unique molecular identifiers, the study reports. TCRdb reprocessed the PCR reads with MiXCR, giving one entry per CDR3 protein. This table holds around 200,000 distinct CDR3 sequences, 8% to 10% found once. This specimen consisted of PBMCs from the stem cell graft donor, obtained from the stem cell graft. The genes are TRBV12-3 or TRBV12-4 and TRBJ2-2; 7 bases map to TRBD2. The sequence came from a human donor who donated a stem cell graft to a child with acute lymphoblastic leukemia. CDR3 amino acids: CASSLGGLDTGELFF. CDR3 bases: TGTGCCAGCAGTTTGGGGGGGTTGGACACCGGGGAGCTGTTTTTT.